This T cell receptor beta chain was recovered during a study of shared clonotypes between healthy human individuals. Whole-study findings and limits: Sharing across a few donors was seen in around 5.1% of naive CD4 clonotypes. Rarefaction gave evidence that sorted-subset sequencing remained incomplete despite large depth.

On this clone: Its antigen remains unknown.

The CDR3 runs 16 residues. Germline V lookup: CDR1 SGHRS, CDR2 YFSETQ. The germline V and J ends were trimmed by 4 bases and 2 bases, with 16 bases remaining between them. Genomic DNA per cell subset filled all wells of several immunoSEQ plates. Each sorted subset replicate got 200 ng genomic DNA, 25,000 to 35,000 genomes. The table came from immunoSEQ multiplex PCR; TCRdb's copy has only in-frame clones and leaves some out. Seen here are 2 million to 2.5 million clones, approximately 94% observed once, and the top ten hold roughly 0.13%. The gene calls are TRBV5-1 and TRBJ1-3; tentative D call: TRBD1 (5 bases). Material: naive CD4+ T cells sorted from blood. Sample subset: CD45RA+ positively selected. The receptor's source is a man aged 18 to 30 in good health. DNA of the CDR3: TGCGCCAGCAGCCTTCAACCCGGGGGAACTGGAAACACCATATATTTT. It translates to CASSLQPGGTGNTIYF.